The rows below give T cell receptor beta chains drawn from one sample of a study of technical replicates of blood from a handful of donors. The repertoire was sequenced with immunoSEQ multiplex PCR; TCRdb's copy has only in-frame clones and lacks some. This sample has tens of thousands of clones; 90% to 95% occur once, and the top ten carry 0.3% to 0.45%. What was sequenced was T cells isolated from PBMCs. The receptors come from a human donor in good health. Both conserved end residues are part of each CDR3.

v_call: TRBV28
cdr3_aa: CASSLGSGARAYEQYF

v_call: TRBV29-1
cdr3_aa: CSVVRDSPYEQYF

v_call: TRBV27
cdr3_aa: CASSYHRGLGYGYTF

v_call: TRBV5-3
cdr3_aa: CARSLGGAQETQYF

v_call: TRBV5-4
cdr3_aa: CASSPGLAGVRETQYF

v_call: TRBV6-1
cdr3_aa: CASSENPRSHNQPQHF

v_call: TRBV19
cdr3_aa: CASSIQGGTEAFF

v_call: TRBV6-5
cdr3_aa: CASSYTGGINEKLFF

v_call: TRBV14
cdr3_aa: CASSLRLAPTYEQYF

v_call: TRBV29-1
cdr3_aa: CSVGAGTNEKLFF

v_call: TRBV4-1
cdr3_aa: CASSQGTGPYEQYF

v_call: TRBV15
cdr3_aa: CATSRDNGGALGETQYF

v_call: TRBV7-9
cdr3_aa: CASRVKQGGTEAFF

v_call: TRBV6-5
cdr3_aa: CASSYSLGNTGELFF

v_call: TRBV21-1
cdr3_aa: CASIPYGPREGPYYEQYF

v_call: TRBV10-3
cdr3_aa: CATDGGSGGSEQYF

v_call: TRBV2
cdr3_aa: CASSVTGRGYTF

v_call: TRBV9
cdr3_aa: CASSAQGIQPQHF

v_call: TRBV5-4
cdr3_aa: CASSLGTDYEQYF

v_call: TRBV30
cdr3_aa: CAWRAGTQYNEQFF

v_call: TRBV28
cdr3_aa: CASSYPWDLYGYTF

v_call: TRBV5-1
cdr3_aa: CASSPTGQASGNTIYF

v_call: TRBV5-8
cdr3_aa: CASSLGQSNQPQHF

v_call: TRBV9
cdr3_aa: CASSLYGTPYEQYF

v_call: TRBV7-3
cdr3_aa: CASSLNWGPGNTIYF

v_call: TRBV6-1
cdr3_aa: CASSQAANTGELFF

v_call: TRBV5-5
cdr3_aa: CASSLWWGETGLEDTQYF

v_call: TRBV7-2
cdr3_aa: CASSSNLAGRAYEQYF

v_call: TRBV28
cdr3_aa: CASTFSGSRLSETQYF

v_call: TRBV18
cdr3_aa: CASSPPGGASGANVLTF

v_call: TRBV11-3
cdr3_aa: CASSPGQTSTDTQYF

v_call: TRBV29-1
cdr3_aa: CSVGVAGDGEQYF

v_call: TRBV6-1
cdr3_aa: CASSSGIATNEKLFF

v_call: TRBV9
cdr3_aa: CASSVGTLAYNEQFF

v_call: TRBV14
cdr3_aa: CASSPGEGYTF

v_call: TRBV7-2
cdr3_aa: CASSIRLAQLYEQYF

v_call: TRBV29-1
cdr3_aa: CSVSPSSGRAHEQFF

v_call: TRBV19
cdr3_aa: CASSGTGRPHSGNTIYF

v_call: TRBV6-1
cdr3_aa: CASSGLAGGTNTGELFF

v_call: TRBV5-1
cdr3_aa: CASSIGQGEETQYF

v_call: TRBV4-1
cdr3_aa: CASSQLQGVNTEAFF

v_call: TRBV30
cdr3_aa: CAWTDSNQETQYF

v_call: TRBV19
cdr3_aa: CASSIMTGGEAFF

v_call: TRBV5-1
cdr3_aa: CASSPTPDRALSGANVLTF

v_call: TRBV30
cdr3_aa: CAWLAGGPGNEQFF

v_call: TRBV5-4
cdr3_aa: CASSLDGNLIYF

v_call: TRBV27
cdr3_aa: CASSLGQASNQPQHF

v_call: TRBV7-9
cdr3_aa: CAGSGTSGYNEQFF

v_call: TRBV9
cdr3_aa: CASSVTGGTEAFF

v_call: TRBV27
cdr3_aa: CASSLGLRAFF

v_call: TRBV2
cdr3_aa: CASRRTGTPYGYTF

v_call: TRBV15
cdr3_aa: CATSREGTTTDTQYF

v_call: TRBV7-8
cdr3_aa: CASSLGAGGHQPQHF

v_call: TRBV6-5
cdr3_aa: CASSYLAENPYEQYF

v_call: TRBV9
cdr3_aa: CASSVAGVSYNEQFF

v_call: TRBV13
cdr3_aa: CASRREGNEQFF

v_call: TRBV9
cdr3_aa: CASSVSGGFNEKLFF

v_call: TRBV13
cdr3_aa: CASSPRLAEKSYEQYF

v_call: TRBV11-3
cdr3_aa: CASSLGGQGKTQYF

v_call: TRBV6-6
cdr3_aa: CASTSRTVERYGYTF